A single sample gave rise to the 8 T cell receptor beta chains below, sequenced in a study of T cells after posttransplantation cyclophosphamide. Sampled 1 year posttransplant, controls received myeloablative marrow transplants, methotrexate and a calcineurin inhibitor. The assay was immunoSEQ multiplex PCR, and TCRdb's table has in-frame clones only and misses some. The table lists some 10,000 clones, roughly 90% of them singletons. Specimen: PBMCs, collected after an allogeneic stem cell transplant with a calcineurin inhibitor and methotrexate. These receptors were obtained from a young adult male patient who received an allogeneic stem cell transplant from an unrelated donor, was CMV-positive, and had no GVHD. Some of the T cells might come from the graft donor.

This clone occurred once. The rearrangement uses TRBV4-3 and TRBJ2-2, with 7 bases identical to TRBD1. The CDR3 consists of 18 residues. Looked up from germline, CDR1 is LGHNA and CDR2 is YSLEER. V shed 0 bases and J 3 bases; nucleotides not matched to a gene: 10. CDR3 in DNA: TGCGCCAGCAGCCAAGATTTGAGGGGGCTTCGTGACACCGGGGAGCTGTTTTTT. Translated, it gives CASSQDLRGLRDTGELFF.

This clone was counted a few times. V is TRBV5-4 and J is TRBJ2-7, with D perhaps matching TRBD1 (6 bases). V was cut by 3 bases and J by 3 bases, with 10 bases left in between. Germline V gives CDR1 SGHNT, CDR2 YYREEE (reference sequence). There are 13 residues in the CDR3. In nucleotides, the CDR3 is TGTGCCAGCAGCTCTGGACAGAACTACGAGCAGTACGTC. Its protein product is CASSSGQNYEQYV.

This clone was seen just once. The chain couples TRBV28 to TRBJ1-1; TRBD1 is a possible D gene (6 bases). The V end was cut by 2 bases, the J end by 3 bases, with 7 bases between. Germline V gene lookup returns CDR1 MDHEN and CDR2 SYDVKM. The length of the CDR3 is 13 residues. CDR3 in amino acids: CASSLQGHTEAFF. CDR3 bases: TGTGCCAGCAGTTTACAGGGGCACACTGAAGCTTTCTTT.

CDR3 nucleotide sequence: TGTGCCAGCAGCGGAGGGACAATTAGGACCGGGGAGCTGTTTTTT. Its translation is CASSGGTIRTGELFF. The rearrangement links TRBV9 to TRBJ2-2; the D gene is possibly TRBD1 (6 bases). CDR1 SGDLS and CDR2 YYNGEE come from the germline V gene. With 3 bases removed from V and 5 bases from J, the gap between germline ends came to 14 bases. The CDR3 is 15 amino acids. The full variable domain, with the rest looked up from reference TRBV9 and TRBJ2-2, is DSGVTQTPKHLITATGQRVTLRCSPRSGDLSVYWYQQSLDQGLQFLIQYYNGEERAKGNILERFSAQQFPDLHSELNLSSLELGDSALYFCASSGGTIRTGELFFGEGSRLTVL.

This clone has more than one count but fewer than ten. The chain links TRBV10-3 to TRBJ2-2, with 8 bases identical to TRBD1. The trim removed 9 bases at V and 3 bases at J, leaving 6 bases unmatched. Germline V lookup: CDR1 ENHRY, CDR2 SYGVKD. There are 14 residues in the CDR3. CDR3 nucleotide sequence: TGTGCCATAGGACAGGGTGTGGACACCGGGGAGCTGTTTTTT. This codes for CAIGQGVDTGELFF.

The V gene is TRBV14, the J gene TRBJ2-3; 8 bases are a match to TRBD2. The CDR3 runs to 16 residues. The germline V gene encodes CDR1 SGHDN and CDR2 FVKESK. The V gene end was trimmed by 4 bases and the J gene end by 3 bases; junction bases not matched to a gene: 9. CDR3 sequence (DNA): TGTGCCAGCAGCCTTCTCGGGGGGGCGCGGACAGATACGCAGTATTTT. As protein: CASSLLGGARTDTQYF.

This chain connects TRBV5-4 to TRBJ1-3; D may be TRBD1 (5 bases). Germline V gene sequence: CDR1 SGHNT, CDR2 YYREEE (reference sequence). The V end lost 0 bases, the J end lost 2 bases, and 6 bases lay between the germline ends. The CDR3 is 14 amino acids. The CDR3 sequence is CASSLAGAGNTIYF. The DNA of the CDR3 is TGTGCCAGCAGCTTGGCGGGGGCTGGAAACACCATATATTTT.

The chain is built from TRBV6-5 and TRBJ2-1; 7 bases fit TRBD1. The trim removed 2 bases at V and 2 bases at J, leaving 3 bases unmatched. The CDR3 totals 15 residues. Germline CDR1 and CDR2: MNHEY and SVGAGI. DNA for the CDR3: TGTGCCAGCAGTTACGAGGGGGCCCCCTACAATGAGCAGTTCTTC. Amino acid sequence: CASSYEGAPYNEQFF.